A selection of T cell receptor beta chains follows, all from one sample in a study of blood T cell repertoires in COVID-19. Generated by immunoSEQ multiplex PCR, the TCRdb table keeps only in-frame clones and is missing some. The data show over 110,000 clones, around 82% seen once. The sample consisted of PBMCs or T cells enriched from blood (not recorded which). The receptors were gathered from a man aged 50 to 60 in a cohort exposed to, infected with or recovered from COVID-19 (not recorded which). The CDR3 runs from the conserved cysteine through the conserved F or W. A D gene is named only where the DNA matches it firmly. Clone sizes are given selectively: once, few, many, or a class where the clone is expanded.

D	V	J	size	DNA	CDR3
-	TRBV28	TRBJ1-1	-	TGTGCCAGCAGTTCTACCGGGACATCGGGCACTGAAGCTTTCTTT	CASSSTGTSGTEAFF
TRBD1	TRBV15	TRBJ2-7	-	TGTGCCACCAGCAGGGACAGGGGGCCCTACGAGCAGTACTTC	CATSRDRGPYEQYF
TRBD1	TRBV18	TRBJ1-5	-	TGTGCCAGCTCATGGGGACAGGGGCTCGATCAGCCCCAGCATTTT	CASSWGQGLDQPQHF
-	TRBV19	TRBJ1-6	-	TGTGCCACTGCAGGAACCAGGAATTCACCCCTCCACTTT	CATAGTRNSPLHF
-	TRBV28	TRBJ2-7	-	TGTGCCAGCAGTTCTGAGGGCCACGGCTACGAGCAGTACTTC	CASSSEGHGYEQYF
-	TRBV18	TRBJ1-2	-	TGTGCCAGCTCACCAGGGAGGTTTGACTATGGCTACACCTTC	CASSPGRFDYGYTF
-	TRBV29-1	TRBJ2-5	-	TGCAGCGTTGATAGCGAGACCCAGTACTTC	CSVDSETQYF
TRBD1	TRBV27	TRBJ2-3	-	TGTGCCAGCAGTTTATCACCCCTAATGACAGGGTTGGCTGATACGCAGTATTTT	CASSLSPLMTGLADTQYF
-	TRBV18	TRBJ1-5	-	TGTGCCAGCTCCCCCATAGATCAGCCCCAGCATTTT	CASSPIDQPQHF
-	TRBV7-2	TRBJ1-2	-	TGTGCCAGCAGCTTCAGGGAAAACTATGGCTACACCTTC	CASSFRENYGYTF
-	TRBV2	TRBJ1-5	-	TGTGCCAGCACCGGACAAGGAGGCAATCAGCCCCAGCATTTT	CASTGQGGNQPQHF
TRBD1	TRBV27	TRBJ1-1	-	TGTGCCACCGCTCCGGGACAGGGGCTCCTCAACACTGAAGCTTTCTTT	CATAPGQGLLNTEAFF
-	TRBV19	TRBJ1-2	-	TGTGCCAGTAGTCCCTGGGCCTTAGAAGGCTACACCTTC	CASSPWALEGYTF
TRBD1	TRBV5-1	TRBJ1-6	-	TGCGCCAGCAGCTTGGAGGCAGGGGGCGGTTCACCCCTCCACTTT	CASSLEAGGGSPLHF
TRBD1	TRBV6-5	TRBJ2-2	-	TGTGCCAGCACTAGCCCGGGACAGGGATCGGAGCTGTTTTTT	CASTSPGQGSELFF
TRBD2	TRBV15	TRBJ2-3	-	TGTGCCACCAGCAGAGCCGGACTAGCGGTGGGAGATACGCAGTATTTT	CATSRAGLAVGDTQYF
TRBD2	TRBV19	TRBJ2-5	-	TGTGCCAGTAGTATGCTATTAGCGGGGGTCGGAGAGACCCAGTACTTC	CASSMLLAGVGETQYF
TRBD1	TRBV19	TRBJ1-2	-	TGTGCCAGTAGTTTCGGACAGGGGACCTATGGCTACACCTTC	CASSFGQGTYGYTF
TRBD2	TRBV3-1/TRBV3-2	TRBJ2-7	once	TGTGCCAGCAGCCTCGGGACTAGCGGGGGCTACGAGCAGTACTTC	CASSLGTSGGYEQYF
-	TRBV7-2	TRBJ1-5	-	TGTGCCAGCAGCTTAGGGGGGGGGACTATTAGACAGCCCCAGCATTTT	CASSLGGGTIRQPQHF
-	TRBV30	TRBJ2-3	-	TGTGCCTGGAGTAGTGGAGACAGAGACACAGATACGCAGTATTTT	CAWSSGDRDTDTQYF
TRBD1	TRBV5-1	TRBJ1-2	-	TGCGCCAGCAGCCCCGGACAGGGGGCGGGTGGCTACACCTTC	CASSPGQGAGGYTF
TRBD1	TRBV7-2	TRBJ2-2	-	TGTGCCAGCAGCTCCAGACAGGGGCGACTGTTTTTT	CASSSRQGRLFF
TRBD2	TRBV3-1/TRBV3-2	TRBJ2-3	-	TGTGCCAGCAGCCCGGTAGCGGGGGGGCTGGCAGATACGCAGTATTTT	CASSPVAGGLADTQYF
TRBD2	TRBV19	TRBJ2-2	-	TGTGCCAGTAGTAAGGGACTAGCGGGAGGGCGCCGGGAGCTGTTTTTT	CASSKGLAGGRRELFF
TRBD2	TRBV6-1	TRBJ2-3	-	TGTGCCAGCAGTGAAAGACTAGCGGGAGCGACAGATACGCAGTATTTT	CASSERLAGATDTQYF
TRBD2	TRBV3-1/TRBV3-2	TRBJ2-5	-	TGTGCCAGCAGCCCGTCTAGCGGGGGACAAGAGACCCAGTACTTC	CASSPSSGGQETQYF
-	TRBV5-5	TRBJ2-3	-	TGTGCCAGCTCCCGCGGTTCTGGGGCCCGCACAGATACGCAGTATTTT	CASSRGSGARTDTQYF
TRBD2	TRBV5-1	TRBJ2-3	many	TGCGCCAGCAGCCAGCTAGCGGGGGGGCCCGATACGCAGTATTTT	CASSQLAGGPDTQYF